The present entry profiles one T cell receptor beta chain with its context. The antigen remains unidentified. Sequencing was performed with immunoSEQ multiplex PCR; in TCRdb, only in-frame clones are kept and a portion is missing. The data show about 1.5 million clones, 98% seen once. The data were taken from a study of shared clonotypes between healthy human individuals. The wider study: Serving as donors were two women and a few men, whose ages spanned 18 to 49. Each donor contributed plates that comprised three CD4 naive, three CD4 memory, two CD8 naive and one CD8 memory.

Trimming cost V 5 bases and J 2 bases; bases outside gene matches: 8. Germline loops: CDR1 SGHVS, CDR2 FQNEAQ. The CDR3 has 17 residues. Study-level points and caveats: Among donors, sharing of clonotypes was expected to be affected by sequencing depth. Donors were few, which limited the genetic and exposure-history diversity represented.

The sequenced sample consisted of naive CD4+ T cells sorted from blood. The subset is: CD45RA+ positively selected. This TCR came from a young man in good health. V and J are TRBV7-8 and TRBJ2-7, with 14 bases lining up with TRBD2. CDR3 sequence: CASSVRLAGGPAYEQYF. The CDR3 bases are TGTGCCAGCAGCGTCCGACTAGCGGGAGGGCCGGCCTACGAGCAGTACTTC.